Following are 4 T cell receptor beta chains from one sample sequenced in a study of blood T cell repertoires in COVID-19. Libraries were prepared by immunoSEQ multiplex PCR; TCRdb keeps only in-frame clonotypes and omits some of them. The sample has more than 85,000 clones; approximately 91% are singletons. The sequenced sample consisted of peripheral blood. The receptors here all came from a man younger than 30 with acute or convalescent COVID-19.

This chain uses TRBV4-1 with TRBJ1-5; D perhaps matches TRBD1 (5 bases). The V end was cut by 1 base, the J end by 0 bases, with 16 bases between. This CDR3 is built from 18 residues. Germline V gene sequence: CDR1 MGHRA, CDR2 YSYEKL. CDR3 sequence (DNA): TGCGCCAGCAGCCAAGTCTTCCCAGGGTTAGATAGCAATCAGCCCCAGCATTTT. This sequence encodes CASSQVFPGLDSNQPQHF.

The rearrangement uses TRBV18 and TRBJ2-7, with a weak D call TRBD1 (5 bases). CDR3 length equals 14 residues. The V gene lost 0 bases and the J gene lost 6 bases, with 12 bases spanning the gap. Germline V gene data show CDR1 as KGHSH and CDR2 as LQKENI. CDR3: CASSPPRTLGEQYF. In DNA, the CDR3 is TGTGCCAGCTCACCACCGAGGACATTAGGCGAGCAGTACTTC.

The chain couples TRBV18 to TRBJ1-2, with TRBD1 identical over 8 bases. V was clipped by 6 bases and J by 0 bases; unmatched bases: 0. This CDR3 has 13 residues. Germline V CDR1 and CDR2: KGHSH, LQKENI. CDR3: CASSTGANYGYTF. The CDR3 DNA follows: TGTGCCAGCTCGACAGGGGCTAACTATGGCTACACCTTC. The full variable domain, with the rest looked up from reference TRBV18 and TRBJ1-2, is NAGVMQNPRHLVRRRGQEARLRCSPMKGHSHVYWYRQLPEEGLKFMVYLQKENIIDESGMPKERFSAEFPKEGPSILRIQQVVRGDSAAYFCASSTGANYGYTFGSGTRLTVV.

The genes are TRBV6-5 and TRBJ2-7; D may be TRBD1 (6 bases). The ends were cut back, 8 bases at V and 3 bases at J, with 17 bases in the middle. This CDR3 has 14 amino acids. Germline CDR1 reads MNHEY; CDR2 reads SVGAGI. The CDR3 sequence is CASGTGTRYYEQYF. In nucleotides, the CDR3 is TGTGCCAGCGGCACCGGGACAAGATACTACGAGCAGTACTTC.